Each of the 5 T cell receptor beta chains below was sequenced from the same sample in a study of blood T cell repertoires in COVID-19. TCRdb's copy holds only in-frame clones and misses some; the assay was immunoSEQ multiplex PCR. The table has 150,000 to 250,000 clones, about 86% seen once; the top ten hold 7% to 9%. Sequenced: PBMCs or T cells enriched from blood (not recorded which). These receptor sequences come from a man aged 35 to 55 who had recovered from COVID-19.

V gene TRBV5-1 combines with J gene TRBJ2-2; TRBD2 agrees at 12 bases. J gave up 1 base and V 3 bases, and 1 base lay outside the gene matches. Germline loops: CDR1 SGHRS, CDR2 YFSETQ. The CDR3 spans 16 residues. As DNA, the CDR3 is TGCGCCAGCAGCTCGGGACTAGCGGGGAACACCGGGGAGCTGTTTTTT. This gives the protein CASSSGLAGNTGELFF.

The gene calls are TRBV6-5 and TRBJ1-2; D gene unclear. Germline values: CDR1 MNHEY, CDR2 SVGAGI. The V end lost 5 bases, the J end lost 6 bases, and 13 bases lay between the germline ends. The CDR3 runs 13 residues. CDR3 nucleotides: TGTGCCAGCAGTCGAGACGGAGAGGATGGCTACACCTTC. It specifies CASSRDGEDGYTF.

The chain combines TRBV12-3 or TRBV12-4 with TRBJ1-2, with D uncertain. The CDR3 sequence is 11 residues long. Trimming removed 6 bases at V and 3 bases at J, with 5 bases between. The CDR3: CASSSHYGYTF. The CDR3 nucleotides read TGTGCCAGCAGCAGTCACTATGGCTACACCTTC.

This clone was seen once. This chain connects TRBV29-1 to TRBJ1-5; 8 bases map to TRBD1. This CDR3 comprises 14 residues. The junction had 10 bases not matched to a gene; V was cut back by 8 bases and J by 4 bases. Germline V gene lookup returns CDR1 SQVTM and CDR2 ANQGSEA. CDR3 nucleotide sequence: TGCAGCATCACCACTACAGGGGGAAATCAGCCCCAGCATTTT. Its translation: CSITTTGGNQPQHF.

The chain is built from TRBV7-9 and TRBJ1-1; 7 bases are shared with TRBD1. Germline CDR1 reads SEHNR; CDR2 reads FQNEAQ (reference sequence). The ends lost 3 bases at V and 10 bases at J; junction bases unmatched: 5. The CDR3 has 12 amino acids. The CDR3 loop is CASSLKTGRAFF. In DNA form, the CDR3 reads TGTGCCAGCAGCTTGAAGACAGGGCGAGCTTTCTTT.